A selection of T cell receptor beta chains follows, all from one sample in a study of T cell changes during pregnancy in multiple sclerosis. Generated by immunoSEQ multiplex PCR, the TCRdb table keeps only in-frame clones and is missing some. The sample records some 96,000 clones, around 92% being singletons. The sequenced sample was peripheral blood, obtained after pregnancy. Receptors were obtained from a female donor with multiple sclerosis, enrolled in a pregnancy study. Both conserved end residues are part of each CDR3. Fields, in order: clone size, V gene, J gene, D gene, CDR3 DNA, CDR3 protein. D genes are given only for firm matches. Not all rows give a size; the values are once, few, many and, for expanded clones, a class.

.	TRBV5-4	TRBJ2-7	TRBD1	TGTGCCAGCAGCCGACAGGGTGGATCCTACGAGCAGTACTTC	CASSRQGGSYEQYF
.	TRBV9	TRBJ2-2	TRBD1	TGTGCCAGCAGAGGGGGACAGGGCCCTACCGGGGAGCTGTTTTTT	CASRGGQGPTGELFF
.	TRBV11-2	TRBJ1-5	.	TGTGCCAGCAGCTTAGATCTCGGGCAGCCCCAGCATTTT	CASSLDLGQPQHF
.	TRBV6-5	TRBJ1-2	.	TGTGCCACCTCCCGGGGGGATGGCTACACCTTC	CATSRGDGYTF
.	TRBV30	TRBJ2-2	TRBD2	TGTGCCTGGAGTGGACTAGCGGGGGGGATAAACACCGGGGAGCTGTTTTTT	CAWSGLAGGINTGELFF
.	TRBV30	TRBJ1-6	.	TGTGCCTGGAGTGCAAACAGGGCCGGGTCCCTCCACTTT	CAWSANRAGSLHF
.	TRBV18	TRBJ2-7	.	TGTGCCAGCTCAGCCGACAGCAGCTCCTACGAGCAGTACTTC	CASSADSSSYEQYF
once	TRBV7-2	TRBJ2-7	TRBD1	TGTGCCAGCAGCTTAAAAAACCCGACAGGGTATAACGAGCAGTACTTC	CASSLKNPTGYNEQYF
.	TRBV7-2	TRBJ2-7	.	TGTGCCAGCAGCTTAAAAGGAGGACAGACCTACGAGCAGTACTTC	CASSLKGGQTYEQYF
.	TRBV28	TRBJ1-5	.	TGTGCCAGCAGTTTTGGGCAGGCGCGCAATCAGCCCCAGCATTTT	CASSFGQARNQPQHF
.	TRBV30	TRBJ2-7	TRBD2	TGTGCCTGGAGCGCCGGGGGGAATCTCTACGAGCAGTACTTC	CAWSAGGNLYEQYF
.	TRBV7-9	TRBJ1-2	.	TGTGCCAGCAGCTTAGCGGCGGGACGTGGCTACACCTTC	CASSLAAGRGYTF
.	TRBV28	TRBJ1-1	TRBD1	TGTGCCAGCATATCCGGGACAGGGTTGGCTTTCTTT	CASISGTGLAFF
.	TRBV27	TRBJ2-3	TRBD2	TGTGCCAGCAGTACCCGGACTAGCGGGTACACAGATACGCAGTATTTT	CASSTRTSGYTDTQYF
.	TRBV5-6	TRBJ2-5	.	TGTGCCAGCAGCTTCATACAGGGTTACGAGACCCAGTACTTC	CASSFIQGYETQYF
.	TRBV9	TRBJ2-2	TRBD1	TGTGCCAGCAGCAGGTCCGGGACAGGGGGCACCGGGGAGCTGTTTTTT	CASSRSGTGGTGELFF
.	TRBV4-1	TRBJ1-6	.	TGCGCCAGCAGCCCAAAGGTGGGGCTGATTAATTCACCCCTCCACTTT	CASSPKVGLINSPLHF
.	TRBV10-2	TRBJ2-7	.	TGCGCCAGCAGTGATGGGGGGAGAGGCTACGAGCAGTACTTC	CASSDGGRGYEQYF
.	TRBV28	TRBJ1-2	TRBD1	TGTGCCAGCAGTTTAGGACAGGGATTGGGAGGCTACACCTTC	CASSLGQGLGGYTF
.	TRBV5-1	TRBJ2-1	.	TGCGCCAGCAGCTTGGATGACAGACGAAAGCAGTTCTTC	CASSLDDRRKQFF
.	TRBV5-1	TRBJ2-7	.	TGCGCCAGCAGACGTTCAGGGGACTACGAGCAGTACTTC	CASRRSGDYEQYF
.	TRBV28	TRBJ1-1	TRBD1	TGTGCCAGCAGTTTACGACAGGGGATGAACACTGAAGCTTTCTTT	CASSLRQGMNTEAFF
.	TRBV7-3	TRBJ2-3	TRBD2	TGTGCCAGCAGCCTTACTAGCGGGAGTACAGATACGCAGTATTTT	CASSLTSGSTDTQYF
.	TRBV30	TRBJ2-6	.	TGTGCCTGGAGTACCATCCGGGGGACTGGGGCCAACGTCCTGACTTTC	CAWSTIRGTGANVLTF
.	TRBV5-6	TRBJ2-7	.	TGTGCCAGCAGCCACGCACTAGCTGCTTCTGCCTACGAGCAGTACTTC	CASSHALAASAYEQYF
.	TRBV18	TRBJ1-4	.	TGTGCCAGCTCACGGGGCACAGGGAATAATGAAAAACTGTTTTTT	CASSRGTGNNEKLFF
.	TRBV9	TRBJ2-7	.	TGTGCCAGCAGCGGAGGAGGGGGGGTGGTCGAGCAGTACTTC	CASSGGGGVVEQYF
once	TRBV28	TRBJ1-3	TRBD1	TGTGCCAGCAGGGATCGACAGGGCCCCTCTGGAAACACCATATATTTT	CASRDRQGPSGNTIYF
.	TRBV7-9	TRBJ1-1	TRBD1	TGTGCCAGCAGCTTGAGAGGGGGCTACACTGAAGCTTTCTTT	CASSLRGGYTEAFF
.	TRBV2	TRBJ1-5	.	TGTGCCAGCAGACAGGTCCCGGGTCGTGTCAGCCCCCAGCATTTT	CASRQVPGRVSPQHF
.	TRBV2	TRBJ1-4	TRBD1	TGTGCCAGCACCGAGGACAGGGTTAGTGAAAAACTGTTTTTT	CASTEDRVSEKLFF
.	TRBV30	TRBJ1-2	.	TGTGCCTGGAGTACGCTAGCCCGAAATTACTATGGCTACACCTTC	CAWSTLARNYYGYTF
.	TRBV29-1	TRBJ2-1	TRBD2	TGCAGCGTGGGAGGGACTAGCGGGATTTCCTACAATGAGCAGTTCTTC	CSVGGTSGISYNEQFF
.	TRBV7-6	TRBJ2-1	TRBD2	TGTGCCAGCAGCTTAGCGAGCGGGGGAGTCGTCTTC	CASSLASGGVVF
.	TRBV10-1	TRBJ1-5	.	TGCGCCAGCAGTGAGCGAAACAGGAATAGCAATCAGCCCCAGCATTTT	CASSERNRNSNQPQHF
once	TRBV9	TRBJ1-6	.	TGTGCCAGCAGCGTGCGACAGACAAATTCACCCCTCCACTTT	CASSVRQTNSPLHF
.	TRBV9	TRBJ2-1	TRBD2	TGTGCCAGCAGCCCGCCGACTAGCGGGGCCTACAATGAGCAGTTCTTC	CASSPPTSGAYNEQFF
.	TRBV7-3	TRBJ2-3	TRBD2	TGTGCCAGCAGCTTACTAGCGGGTCGCACAGATACGCAGTATTTT	CASSLLAGRTDTQYF
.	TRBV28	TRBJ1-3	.	TGTGCCAGCAGTTCAACAGGTCGTGGAAACACCATATATTTT	CASSSTGRGNTIYF
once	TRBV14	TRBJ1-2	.	TGTGCCAGCAGCCAAGATGAGGGTGGTGGGCAATCTGGTGGCTACACCTTC	CASSQDEGGGQSGGYTF
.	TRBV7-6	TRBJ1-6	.	TGTGCCAGCAGCTTAGCCCCTACAGATAATTCACCCCTCCACTTT	CASSLAPTDNSPLHF
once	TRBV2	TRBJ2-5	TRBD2	TGTGCCAGCAGTGGGTCACTAGCGGGAGGAGGTCAAGAGACCCAGTACTTC	CASSGSLAGGGQETQYF
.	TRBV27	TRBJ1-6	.	TGTGCCAGCAGTTTACGGGGTTCACCCCTCCACTTT	CASSLRGSPLHF
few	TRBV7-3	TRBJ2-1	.	TGTGCCAGCGGGCTAGCACTCGGTGAGCAGTTCTTC	CASGLALGEQFF
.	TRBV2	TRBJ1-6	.	TGTGCCAGCAGTGAAGAGAGGGTTTCACCCCTCCACTTT	CASSEERVSPLHF
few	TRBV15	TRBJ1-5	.	TGTGCCACCAGCAGTGGACAGTATAGCAATCAGCCCCAGCATTTT	CATSSGQYSNQPQHF
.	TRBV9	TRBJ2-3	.	TGTGCCAGCAGCGCCCGGACTATTAGGACAGATACGCAGTATTTT	CASSARTIRTDTQYF
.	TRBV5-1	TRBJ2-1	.	TGCGCCAGCAGCTTGGATCTGAGGAATGAGCAGTTCTTC	CASSLDLRNEQFF
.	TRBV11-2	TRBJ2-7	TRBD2	TGTGCCAGCAGCTTAGGCCCGACTAGCGGGGGAACCTACGAGCAGTACTTC	CASSLGPTSGGTYEQYF
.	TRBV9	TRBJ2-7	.	TGTGCCAGCAGCGCAGGTAACAGGGTTCCGGACGAGCAGTACTTC	CASSAGNRVPDEQYF
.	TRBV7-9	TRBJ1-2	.	TGTGCCAGCAGCTTAGCCCCAGGGGACTATGGCTACACCTTC	CASSLAPGDYGYTF
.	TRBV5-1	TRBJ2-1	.	TGCGCCAGCAGCTTGGCCACTAGCTTCCATGAGCAGTTCTTC	CASSLATSFHEQFF
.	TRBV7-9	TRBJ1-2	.	TGTGCCAGCAGCTTAGAACAGGGCCTACCCTCGGGGGGCGGCTACACCTTC	CASSLEQGLPSGGGYTF
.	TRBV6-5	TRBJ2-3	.	TGTGCCAGCAGTTACGGTTCTCGGTATGCCACAGATACGCAGTATTTT	CASSYGSRYATDTQYF
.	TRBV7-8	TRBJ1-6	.	TGTGCCAGCAGCCCTTCGGGACTCTATAATTCACCCCTCCACTTT	CASSPSGLYNSPLHF
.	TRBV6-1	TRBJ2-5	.	TGTGCCAGCAGTGAGAGGTCCCCGGAGACCCAGTACTTC	CASSERSPETQYF
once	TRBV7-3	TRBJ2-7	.	TGTGCCAGCAGCAGGGGTAGGTACGCCTACGAGCAGTACTTC	CASSRGRYAYEQYF